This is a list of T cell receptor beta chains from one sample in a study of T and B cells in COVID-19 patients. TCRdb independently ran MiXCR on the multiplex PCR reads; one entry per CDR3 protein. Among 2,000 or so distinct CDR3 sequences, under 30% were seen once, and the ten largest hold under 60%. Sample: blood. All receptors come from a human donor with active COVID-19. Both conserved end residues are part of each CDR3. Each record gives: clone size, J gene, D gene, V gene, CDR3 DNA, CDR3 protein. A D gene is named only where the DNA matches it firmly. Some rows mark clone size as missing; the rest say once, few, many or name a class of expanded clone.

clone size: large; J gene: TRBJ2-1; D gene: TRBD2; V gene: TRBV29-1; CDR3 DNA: TGCAGCGGAACCGGGACTAGCGGATCTTACAATGAGCAGTTCTTC; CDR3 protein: CSGTGTSGSYNEQFF
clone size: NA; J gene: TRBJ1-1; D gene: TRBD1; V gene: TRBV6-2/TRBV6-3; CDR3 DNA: TGTGCCAGCAGTTACGGGGGACAGGGGAAGCCTGAAGCTTTCTTT; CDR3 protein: CASSYGGQGKPEAFF
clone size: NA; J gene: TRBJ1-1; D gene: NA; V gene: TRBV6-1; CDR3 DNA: TGTGCCAGCAGTGAACGGCCCAGATCAAACACTGAAGCTTTCTTT; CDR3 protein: CASSERPRSNTEAFF
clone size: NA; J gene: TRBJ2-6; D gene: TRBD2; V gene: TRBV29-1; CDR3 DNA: TGCAGCGTTGAAGCCGGCCGTAGCGGGGCTGGGGCCAACGTCCTGACTTTC; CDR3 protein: CSVEAGRSGAGANVLTF
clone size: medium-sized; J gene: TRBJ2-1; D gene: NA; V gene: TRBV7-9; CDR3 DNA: TGTGCCAGCAGTAGCTCGGGAGCCCCAAATGAGCAGTTCTTC; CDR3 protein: CASSSSGAPNEQFF
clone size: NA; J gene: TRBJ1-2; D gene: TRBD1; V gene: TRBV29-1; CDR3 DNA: TGCAGCGTTCAGTCGTTCGGGACAGCCGACGGCTACACCTTC; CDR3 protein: CSVQSFGTADGYTF
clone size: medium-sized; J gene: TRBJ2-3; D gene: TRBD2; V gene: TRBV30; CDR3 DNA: TGTGCCTGGACTAGCGGGAGACGGTTTAGCACAGATACGCAGTATTTT; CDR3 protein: CAWTSGRRFSTDTQYF
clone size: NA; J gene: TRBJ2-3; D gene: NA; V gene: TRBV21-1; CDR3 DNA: TGTGCCAGCAGCAAAGTTCCCCGGGACAGCGGCACAGATACGCAGTATTTT; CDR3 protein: CASSKVPRDSGTDTQYF
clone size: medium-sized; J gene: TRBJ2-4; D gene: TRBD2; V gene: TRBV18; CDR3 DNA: TGTGCCAGCTCACCACAGCCGGGGGGTGAAGGCAGGGACTTC; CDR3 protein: CASSPQPGGEGRDF
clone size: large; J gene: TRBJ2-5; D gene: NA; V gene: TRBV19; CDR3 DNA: TGTGCCAGTAGTAGCAGTCCTTACGAGGAGACCCAGTACTTC; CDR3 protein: CASSSSPYEETQYF
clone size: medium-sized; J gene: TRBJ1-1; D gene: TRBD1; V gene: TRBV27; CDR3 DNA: TGTGCCAGCAGTTTAAGGGGGCACACTGAAGCTTTCTTT; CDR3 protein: CASSLRGHTEAFF
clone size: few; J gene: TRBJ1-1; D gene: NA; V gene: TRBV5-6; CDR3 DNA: TGTGCCAGCAGCTTGGTGCAGGTGCCCTCGGAAGCTTTCTTT; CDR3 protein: CASSLVQVPSEAFF
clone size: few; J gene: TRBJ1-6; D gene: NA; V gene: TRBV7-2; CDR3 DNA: TGTGCCAGCAGCTTACGGGATACGGATTCACCCCTCCACTTT; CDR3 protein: CASSLRDTDSPLHF
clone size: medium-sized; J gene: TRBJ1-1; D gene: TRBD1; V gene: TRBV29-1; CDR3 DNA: TGCAGCGTGGGGGGGACAGGCGCTGAAGCTTTCTTT; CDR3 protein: CSVGGTGAEAFF
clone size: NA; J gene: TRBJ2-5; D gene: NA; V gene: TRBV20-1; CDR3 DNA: TGCAGTGGGGCGCTGGAGGGCCAAGAGACCCAGTACTTC; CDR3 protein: CSGALEGQETQYF
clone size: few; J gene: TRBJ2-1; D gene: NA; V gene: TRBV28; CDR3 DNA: TGTGCCAGCAGTTTATTACTTCCCTCCTACAATGAGCAGTTCTTC; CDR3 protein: CASSLLLPSYNEQFF
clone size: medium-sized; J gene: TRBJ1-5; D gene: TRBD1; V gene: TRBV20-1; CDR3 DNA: TGCAGTGCTCGCGGACAGGGGGAGGTGGGCAATCAGCCCCAGCATTTT; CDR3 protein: CSARGQGEVGNQPQHF
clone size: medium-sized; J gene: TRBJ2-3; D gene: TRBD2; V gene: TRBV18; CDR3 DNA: TGTGCCAGCTCACCTTGGCCTTCGGGAGGGCCGAATACGCAGTATTTT; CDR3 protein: CASSPWPSGGPNTQYF
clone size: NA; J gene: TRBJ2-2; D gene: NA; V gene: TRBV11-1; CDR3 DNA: TGTGCCAGCAGCTTAGAGAACACCGGGGAGCTGTTTTTT; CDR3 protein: CASSLENTGELFF
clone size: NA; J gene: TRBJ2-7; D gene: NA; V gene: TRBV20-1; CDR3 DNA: TGCAGTGCTAGCCCAGCGCAGGTCGAGCAGTACTTC; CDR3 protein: CSASPAQVEQYF
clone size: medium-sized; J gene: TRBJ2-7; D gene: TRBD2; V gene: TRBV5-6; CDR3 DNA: TGTGCCAGCAGCTTGGGAGCGGGAGTAGGCCTCTACGAGCAGTACTTC; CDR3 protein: CASSLGAGVGLYEQYF
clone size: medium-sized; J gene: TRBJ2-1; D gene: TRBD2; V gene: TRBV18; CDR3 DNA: TGTGCCAGCTCACCCTCTGGACTAGCGGGAGATGAGCAGTTCTTC; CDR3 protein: CASSPSGLAGDEQFF
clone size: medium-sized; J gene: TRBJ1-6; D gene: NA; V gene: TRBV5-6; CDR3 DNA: TGTGCCAGCAGCGTTAGAACGGGATATAATTCACCCCTCCACTTT; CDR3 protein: CASSVRTGYNSPLHF
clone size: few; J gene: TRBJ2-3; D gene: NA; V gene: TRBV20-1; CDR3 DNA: TGCAGTGCTAGAACCGGGAGCACAGATACGCAGTATTTT; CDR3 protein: CSARTGSTDTQYF
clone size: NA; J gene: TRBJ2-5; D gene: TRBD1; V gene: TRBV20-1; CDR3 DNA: TGCAGTGCTGAACTAGTGGGGGGGACAGGGGGCGTGGTAGAGACCCAGTACTTC; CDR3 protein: CSAELVGGTGGVVETQYF
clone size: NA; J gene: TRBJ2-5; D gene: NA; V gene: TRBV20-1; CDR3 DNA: TGCAGTGCTAGTTTAGGGTGGAACCAAGAGACCCAGTACTTC; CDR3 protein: CSASLGWNQETQYF
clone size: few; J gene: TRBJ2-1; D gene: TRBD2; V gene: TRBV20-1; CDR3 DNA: TGCAGTGCTAGCCGGCCGGGACTAGCGGGAGTCAATGAGCAGTTCTTC; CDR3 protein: CSASRPGLAGVNEQFF
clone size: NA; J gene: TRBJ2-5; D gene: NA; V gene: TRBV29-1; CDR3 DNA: TGCAGCGCCCCGATAGGGTCCCAAGAGACCCAGTACTTC; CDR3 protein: CSAPIGSQETQYF
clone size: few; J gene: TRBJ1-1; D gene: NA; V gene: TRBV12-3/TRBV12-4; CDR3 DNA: TGTGCCAGCACCCCGCGGGGGCGGATTGAAGCTTTCTTT; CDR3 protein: CASTPRGRIEAFF
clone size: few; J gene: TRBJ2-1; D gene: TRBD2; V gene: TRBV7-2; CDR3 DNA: TGTGCCAGCAGCGCGGGACTAGCGGGAGTCAATGAGCAGTTCTTC; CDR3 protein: CASSAGLAGVNEQFF
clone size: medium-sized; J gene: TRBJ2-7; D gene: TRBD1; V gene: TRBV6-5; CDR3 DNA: TGTGCCAGCAGTTACTCGAGGGACAGCTACGAGCAGTACTTC; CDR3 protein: CASSYSRDSYEQYF
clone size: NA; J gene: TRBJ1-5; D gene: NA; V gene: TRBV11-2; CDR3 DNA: TGTGCCAGCAGCTTAGGCCCCGGTTATAGCAATCAGCCCCAGCATTTT; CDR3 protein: CASSLGPGYSNQPQHF
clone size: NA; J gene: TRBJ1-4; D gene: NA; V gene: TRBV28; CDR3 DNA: TGTGCCAGCAGTTTACGGACGGAAAGGGAAAAACTGTTTTTT; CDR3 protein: CASSLRTEREKLFF
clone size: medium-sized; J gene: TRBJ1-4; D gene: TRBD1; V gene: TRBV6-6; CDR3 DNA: TGTGCCAGCAGTGACAGGGTCGATGAAAAACTGTTTTTT; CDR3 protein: CASSDRVDEKLFF
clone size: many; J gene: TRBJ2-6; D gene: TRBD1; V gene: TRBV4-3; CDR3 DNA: TGCGCCAGCAGCCAACCGACAGGGTTAACTGGGGCCAACGTCCTGACTTTC; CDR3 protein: CASSQPTGLTGANVLTF
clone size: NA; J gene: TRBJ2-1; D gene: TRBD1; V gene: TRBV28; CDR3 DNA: TGTGCCAGCAGTCCCCGTGGGGACAGCTCCTACAATGAGCAGTTCTTC; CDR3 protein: CASSPRGDSSYNEQFF
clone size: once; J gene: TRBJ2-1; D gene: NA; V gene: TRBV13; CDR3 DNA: TGTGCCAGCAGACTAGAGGGAGTAGATGAGCAGTTCTTC; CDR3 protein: CASRLEGVDEQFF
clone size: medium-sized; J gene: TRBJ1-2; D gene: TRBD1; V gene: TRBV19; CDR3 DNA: TGTGCCAGTAGTCCTAGGGGGACAGAAGCGTCGGTCTATGGCTACACCTTC; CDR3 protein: CASSPRGTEASVYGYTF
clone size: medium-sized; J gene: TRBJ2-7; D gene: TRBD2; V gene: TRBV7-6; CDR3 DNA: TGTGCCAGCAGCTTAGCTAGCGGGAGGGCCTACGAGCAGTACTTC; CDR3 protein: CASSLASGRAYEQYF
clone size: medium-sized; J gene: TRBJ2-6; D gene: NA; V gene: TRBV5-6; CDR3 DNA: TGTGCCAGCAGCTACAGGGACTCTGGGGCCAACGTCCTGACTTTC; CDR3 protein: CASSYRDSGANVLTF
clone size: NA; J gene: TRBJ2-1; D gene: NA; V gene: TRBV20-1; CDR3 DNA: TGCAGTGCTACTAGCATCAATGAGCAGTTCTTC; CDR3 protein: CSATSINEQFF
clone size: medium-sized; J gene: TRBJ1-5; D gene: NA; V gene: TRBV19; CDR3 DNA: TGTGCCAGTCAATCAAAAACAGGGCTCTATAACAATCAGCCCCAGCATTTT; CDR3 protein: CASQSKTGLYNNQPQHF
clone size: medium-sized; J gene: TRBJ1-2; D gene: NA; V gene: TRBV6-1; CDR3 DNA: TGTGCCAGCAGTGTCAATGGGCTGGGCTATGGCTACACCTTC; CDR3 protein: CASSVNGLGYGYTF
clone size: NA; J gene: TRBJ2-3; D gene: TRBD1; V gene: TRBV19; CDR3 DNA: TGTGCCAGTAGAGAGGGACAGCTTAGCACAGATACGCAGTATTTT; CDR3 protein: CASREGQLSTDTQYF
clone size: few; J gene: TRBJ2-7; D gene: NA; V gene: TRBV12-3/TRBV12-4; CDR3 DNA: TGTGCCAGCAGTTTCCCCACGAGATCCTACGAGCAGTACTTC; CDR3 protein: CASSFPTRSYEQYF
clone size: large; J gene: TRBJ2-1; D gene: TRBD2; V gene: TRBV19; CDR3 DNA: TGTGCCAGCCGTAGGGCCGGGGGGGACAATGAGCAGTTCTTC; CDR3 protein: CASRRAGGDNEQFF
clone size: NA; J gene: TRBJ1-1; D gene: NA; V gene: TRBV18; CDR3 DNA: TGTGCCAGCTCACGGGTGGGCAGCTCGAACACTGAAGCTTTCTTT; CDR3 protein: CASSRVGSSNTEAFF
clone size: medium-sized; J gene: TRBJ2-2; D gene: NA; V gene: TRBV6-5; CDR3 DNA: TGTGCCAGCAGTTATAGGGGTTCCGGGGAGCTGTTTTTT; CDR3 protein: CASSYRGSGELFF
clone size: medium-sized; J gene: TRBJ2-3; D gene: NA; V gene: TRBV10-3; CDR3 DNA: TGTGCCACCCGCCCGGTTACAGCCACAGATACGCAGTATTTT; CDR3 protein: CATRPVTATDTQYF
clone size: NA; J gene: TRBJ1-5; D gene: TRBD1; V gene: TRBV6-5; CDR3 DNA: TGTGCCAGCAGCCCCGGGACAGTCAATCAGCCCCAGCATTTT; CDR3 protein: CASSPGTVNQPQHF
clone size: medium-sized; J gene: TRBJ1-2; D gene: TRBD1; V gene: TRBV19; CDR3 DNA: TGTGCCAGTAGTCCCGGGACAGCATTCCCTAACTATGGCTACACCTTC; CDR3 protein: CASSPGTAFPNYGYTF
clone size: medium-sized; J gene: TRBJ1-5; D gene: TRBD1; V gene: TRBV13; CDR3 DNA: TGTGCCAGCAGCCTTCGACAGGGCAGCAATCAGCCCCAGCATTTT; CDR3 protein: CASSLRQGSNQPQHF
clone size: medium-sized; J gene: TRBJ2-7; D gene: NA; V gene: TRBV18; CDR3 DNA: TGTGCCAGCTCACCACCGGCTCAGGCATCCTACGAGCAGTACTTC; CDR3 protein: CASSPPAQASYEQYF
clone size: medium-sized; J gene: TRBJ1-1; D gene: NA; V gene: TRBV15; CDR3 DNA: TGTGCCACCAGCAGTGCGGAAGGGCTTATGAACACTGAAGCTTTCTTT; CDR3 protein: CATSSAEGLMNTEAFF